One sample yielded the 11 T cell receptor beta chains listed below, sequenced in a study of T cells in Graves' hyperthyroidism and ophthalmopathy. The source material, RNA transcripts, was used to amplify TCR beta CDR3 regions. TCR CDR3 underwent first-round RT-PCR with the HTBI primer set. TCRdb itself ran the multiplex PCR reads through MiXCR, one entry per CDR3 protein. The sample has 250,000 to 350,000 distinct CDR3 sequences; about 18% are singletons. The sample consisted of blood. Receptors were obtained from a woman in her sixties or seventies with Graves' ophthalmopathy.

This clonotype was seen ten or more times. The gene calls are TRBV7-9 and TRBJ2-5, with no clear D. The CDR3 totals 15 residues. Deletions cut 2 bases from V and 4 bases from J, with 14 bases between. CDR1 is SEHNR and CDR2 is FQNEAQ in the germline V gene (reference sequence). The CDR3 sequence is CASSLLADTPETQYF. CDR3 coding DNA: TGTGCCAGCAGCTTATTGGCGGATACGCCAGAGACCCAGTACTTC.

This clonotype was seen at least ten times. V gene TRBV20-1 combines with J gene TRBJ2-7; D is possibly TRBD2 (6 bases). The germline V gene has CDR1 DFQATT and CDR2 SNEGSKA (reference sequence). The CDR3 runs to 13 residues. Trimming removed 3 bases from V and 7 bases from J, with 16 bases in between. The CDR3 loop is CSARGGVSEEQYF. In DNA, the CDR3 is TGCAGTGCTAGGGGGGGAGTATCTGAAGAGCAGTACTTC.

The rearrangement links TRBV6-1 to TRBJ2-1; D uncertain. The CDR3 is made up of 15 amino acids. The V end was cut by 7 bases, the J end by 7 bases, with 20 bases between. The germline V gene encodes CDR1 MNHNS and CDR2 SASEGT. CDR3 protein: CASNPNSDGRNEQFF. The CDR3 bases are TGTGCCAGCAATCCCAACTCGGACGGAAGGAATGAGCAGTTCTTC.

This clonotype was observed a handful of times. The rearrangement links TRBV10-3 to TRBJ1-3, with 7 bases aligning to TRBD1. V gave up 7 bases and J gave up 0 bases; unmatched junction bases: 6. Germline values: CDR1 ENHRY, CDR2 SYGVKD. The CDR3 sequence is 15 residues long. CDR3 bases: TGTGCCATCACCGGAGGACAGGACTCTGGAAACACCATATATTTT. Translation: CAITGGQDSGNTIYF.

This clonotype showed up many times. The chain employs TRBV6-1 and TRBJ1-1; D possibly corresponds to TRBD1 (6 bases). CDR1 is MNHNS and CDR2 is SASEGT in the germline V gene. The CDR3 totals 12 residues. V lost 8 bases and J lost 5, with 12 bases in between. Here the CDR3 reads CASGAGDTEAFF. The CDR3 DNA reads TGTGCCAGCGGTGCAGGGGATACTGAAGCTTTCTTT.

This clonotype was picked up a small number of times. The V gene is TRBV20-1, the J gene TRBJ2-3, with 7 nucleotides matching TRBD2. In germline, CDR1 is DFQATT, CDR2 SNEGSKA (reference sequence). The CDR3 loop spans 19 amino acids. The J segment lost 5 bases and the V segment lost 0 bases, leaving 20 bases of the junction unmatched. The CDR3 DNA follows: TGCAGTGCTAGAGAGCAGCGGCCTACGGGGGGTCCAAGGCAAGATACGCAGTATTTT. As protein: CSAREQRPTGGPRQDTQYF.

This clonotype was seen many times. The genes are TRBV20-1 and TRBJ1-2, with 11 bases aligning to TRBD1. Germline CDR1 and CDR2: DFQATT and SNEGSKA (reference sequence). The CDR3 length is 13 residues. With V trimmed by 5 bases and J by 8 bases, 7 bases remained unmatched. The CDR3 reads CSAPSGQGGGYTF. The CDR3, as DNA: TGCAGTGCTCCGTCGGGACAGGGGGGCGGCTACACCTTC.

The chain is built from TRBV4-3 and TRBJ2-3, with 7 bases aligning to TRBD1. Losses at the gene ends were 0 bases for V and 5 bases for J; bases not matched to a gene: 5. Germline V gene sequence: CDR1 LGHNA, CDR2 YSLEER. This CDR3 has 15 residues. As DNA, the CDR3 is TGCGCCAGCAGCCAAGAACACAGGGGCATAGATACGCAGTATTTT. Protein: CASSQEHRGIDTQYF.

This clonotype was counted at least ten times. This rearrangement joins TRBV7-8 to TRBJ2-1, with D possibly being TRBD2 (6 bases). Deletions cut 4 bases from V and 9 bases from J, with 16 bases between. The germline gives CDR1 SGHVS, CDR2 FQNEAQ. The CDR3 is 14 amino acids. The CDR3 region has the DNA TGTGCCAGCAGCTCCGCCGGGACTTGGGCTGAGCAGTTCTTC. It specifies CASSSAGTWAEQFF. Full variable domain (outside the CDR3, taken from reference TRBV7-8 and TRBJ2-1): GAGVSQSPRYKVAKRGQDVALRCDPISGHVSLFWYQQALGQGPEFLTYFQNEAQLDKSGLPSDRFFAERPEGSVSTLKIQRTQQEDSAVYLCASSSAGTWAEQFFGPGTRLTVL.

This clonotype was observed a handful of times. The chain carries TRBV4-1 and TRBJ1-2; D is undetermined. This CDR3 has 16 amino acids. Looked up from germline, CDR1 is MGHRA and CDR2 is YSYEKL. V was shortened by 2 bases and J by 4 bases, with 17 bases between the two germline ends. CDR3 in amino acids: CASSQNPTGLTYGYTF. The CDR3 nucleotides read TGCGCCAGCAGCCAAAACCCCACGGGCCTGACCTATGGCTACACCTTC.

The chain recombines TRBV19 with TRBJ2-4; D remains unclear. CDR1 and CDR2 from the germline V gene are LNHDA and SQIVND (reference sequence). V lost 4 bases to trimming and J lost 0 bases, with 7 bases between them. The CDR3 loop spans 14 amino acids. The CDR3 DNA sequence: TGTGCCAGTAGTACCCCTGTAGCCAAAAACATTCAGTACTTC. Encoded protein: CASSTPVAKNIQYF.